Following are 25 T cell receptor beta chains from one sample sequenced in a study of cytomegalovirus exposure and HLA in healthy donors. This PCR relied on a set of 60 Vbeta primers and 13 Jbeta primers. Some clones are missing from TCRdb's copy, which holds only in-frame ones; the method was immunoSEQ multiplex PCR. The sample comprises around 120,000 clones, more than 60% of which are singletons, and approximately 2.5% rests with the top ten. Sequencing used PBMCs. The origin of the receptors is a woman in her thirties or forties in good health and CMV-seropositive.

The sample holds one count of this clone. The chain is built from TRBV9 and TRBJ2-1; TRBD1 aligns across 9 bases. This CDR3 contains 16 residues. Per germline, CDR1 SGDLS and CDR2 YYNGEE. V lost 0 bases and J lost 9; bases outside the gene matches: 10. In nucleotides, the CDR3 is TGTGCCAGCAGCGTAGGAGTGGGACAGGGCGGACGTGAGCAGTTCTTC. As protein: CASSVGVGQGGREQFF.

This clone was seen once. The chain employs TRBV4-1 and TRBJ1-2, with 7 bases fitting TRBD1. CDR3 length equals 15 residues. The V and J ends lost 4 bases and 5 bases, in that order; junction bases with no gene match: 10. Per germline, CDR1 MGHRA and CDR2 YSYEKL. The DNA for the CDR3 is TGCGCCAGCAGCCCAGGGGTAGGGGGCGAATATGGCTACACCTTC. Amino acids: CASSPGVGGEYGYTF.

This clone was found a few times. The chain is built from TRBV6-5 and TRBJ2-3; unclear D gene. CDR3 length: 15 residues. The V gene lost 5 bases and the J gene lost 1 base, with 13 bases spanning the gap. Germline V CDR1 and CDR2: MNHEY, SVGAGI. The CDR3 is CASSPLGRGTDTQYF. As DNA, the CDR3 is TGTGCCAGCAGTCCGTTGGGTCGGGGCACAGATACGCAGTATTTT.

J is TRBJ1-2 and V is TRBV6-5, with D possibly matching TRBD1 (5 bases). Germline V CDR1 and CDR2: MNHEY, SVGAGI. The V end lost 6 bases, the J end lost 0 bases, and 14 bases lay between the germline ends. The CDR3 totals 15 residues. CDR3 bases: TGTGCCAGCAGCCCCAATGGCAGGGCTAACTATGGCTACACCTTC. Translated, it gives CASSPNGRANYGYTF.

This clone was seen a single time. V is TRBV2 and J is TRBJ1-2; D may be TRBD1 (5 bases). This CDR3 is 15 amino acids long. Trimming shortened V by 0 bases and J by 0 bases, and 8 bases separated the two germline ends. Germline V CDR1 and CDR2: SNHLY, FYNNEI. The CDR3 coding sequence is TGTGCCAGCAGTGAAGCGACAGCTACTAACTATGGCTACACCTTC. This gives the protein CASSEATATNYGYTF.

The chain combines TRBV6-6 with TRBJ2-7; 10 bases line up with TRBD1. The CDR3 length is 16 residues. The germline V gene has CDR1 MNHNY and CDR2 SVGAGI (reference sequence). Germline trimming cut 2 bases from V and 2 bases from J; bases unmatched to any gene: 6. The CDR3, as DNA: TGTGCCAGCAGTTACGCCGGGACAGGGGTTACCTACGAGCAGTACTTC. This encodes CASSYAGTGVTYEQYF.

The J gene is TRBJ2-5, the V gene TRBV5-8, with D possibly matching TRBD1 (6 bases). The CDR3 has 14 residues. Germline V gene sequence: CDR1 SGHTS, CDR2 YDEGEE. V lost 4 bases, J lost 2 bases, and 12 bases lay in between. Here the CDR3 DNA reads TGTGCCAGCAGCCAGGACAGCCATCAAGAGACCCAGTACTTC. Encoded protein: CASSQDSHQETQYF.

This rearrangement joins TRBV19 to TRBJ2-5, with 10 bases matching TRBD1. Trimming at V came to 5 bases and at J to 7 bases, leaving 4 bases not matched to a gene. In germline, CDR1 is LNHDA, CDR2 SQIVND (reference sequence). This CDR3 has 13 amino acids. This CDR3 reads CASSGTGEGTQYF. The DNA for the CDR3 is TGTGCCAGTAGTGGGACAGGGGAGGGGACCCAGTACTTC.

This chain connects TRBV9 to TRBJ1-6; D remains unclear. This CDR3 has 14 amino acids. Trimming pared 0 bases from V and 10 bases from J, leaving 11 bases between. The germline V gene has CDR1 SGDLS and CDR2 YYNGEE. Here the CDR3 reads CASSVGEVGSPLHF. The CDR3 DNA follows: TGTGCCAGCAGCGTAGGTGAGGTAGGCTCACCCCTCCACTTT.

DNA of the CDR3: TGTGCCATCAGTGTTACAGCGGGAGGGGGCAATGAGCAGTTCTTC. Translated, it gives CAISVTAGGGNEQFF. The rearrangement links TRBV10-3 to TRBJ2-1; 10 bases line up with TRBD2. V trimming: 4 bases; J trimming: 6 bases; junction bases outside the gene matches: 6. Per the germline V gene, CDR1 is ENHRY and CDR2 is SYGVKD. This CDR3 comprises 15 residues.

This clone was seen just once. The chain carries TRBV29-1 and TRBJ2-1; D not certain. Germline V lookup: CDR1 SQVTM, CDR2 ANQGSEA. This CDR3 contains 14 residues. V shed 4 bases and J shed 0 bases, with 10 bases lying between them. The CDR3 nucleotides are TGCAGCGTTGCTAGGCTGGGCTCCTACAATGAGCAGTTCTTC. Translating it yields CSVARLGSYNEQFF.

The gene calls are TRBV15 and TRBJ2-7, with D unclear. V was pared by 3 bases and J by 0 bases, with 9 bases between. This CDR3 is 14 amino acids long. Germline CDR1 reads LNHNV; CDR2 reads YYDKDF (reference sequence). The CDR3 DNA reads TGTGCCACCAGCAGGTCAGGATTCTCCTACGAGCAGTACTTC. Its translation is CATSRSGFSYEQYF.

This clone was seen a few times. This chain links TRBV7-3 with TRBJ1-1; D remains unclear. In germline, CDR1 is SGHTA, CDR2 FQGTGA. This CDR3 contains 14 residues. The V gene lost 5 bases and the J gene lost 1 base, with 11 bases spanning the gap. The chain's CDR3 is CASSATGKNTEAFF. For the CDR3, the DNA is TGTGCCAGCAGCGCGACGGGGAAGAACACTGAAGCTTTCTTT.

This chain links TRBV9 with TRBJ1-1; D is unresolved. In germline, CDR1 is SGDLS, CDR2 YYNGEE. Between the trimmed V and J ends, which lost 5 bases and 0 bases, there was a span of 11 bases. The CDR3 consists of 14 residues. The CDR3 region is CASRPGNMNTEAFF. The CDR3 nucleotides are TGTGCCAGCAGGCCCGGGAACATGAACACTGAAGCTTTCTTT.

This clone has only a few counts. The chain joins TRBV7-2 to TRBJ2-3; D ambiguous. Trimming stripped 3 bases from V and 2 bases from J, with 9 bases between. The CDR3 is made up of 14 amino acids. Germline V gene sequence: CDR1 SGHTA, CDR2 FQGNSA. CDR3 region: CASSLRLPTDTQYF. The CDR3 region has the DNA TGTGCCAGCAGCTTGAGGCTCCCCACAGATACGCAGTATTTT.

The chain couples TRBV9 to TRBJ1-5; the D gene is possibly TRBD1 (5 bases). Trimming stripped 6 bases from V and 1 base from J, with 11 bases between. CDR1 and CDR2 from the germline V gene are SGDLS and YYNGEE. The CDR3 loop spans 14 amino acids. CDR3 coding DNA: TGTGCCAGCAACCAGGGTTCGAGCAATCAGCCCCAGCATTTT. Translating gives CASNQGSSNQPQHF.

J is TRBJ2-3 and V is TRBV7-9, with D uncertain. Deletions cut 3 bases from V and 3 bases from J, with 10 bases between. CDR3 length: 14 amino acids. The V gene's germline CDR1 is SEHNR and CDR2 FQNEAQ (reference sequence). The CDR3 loop is CASSFLTGTDTQYF. The CDR3 DNA follows: TGTGCCAGCAGCTTCCTAACCGGGACAGATACGCAGTATTTT.

This chain joins TRBV18 and TRBJ2-5, with D uncertain. The V gene's germline CDR1 is KGHSH and CDR2 LQKENI. The CDR3 spans 12 residues. Trimming left V 2 bases short and J 4 bases short, with 5 bases between. CDR3 region: CASSPYGETQYF. As DNA, the CDR3 is TGTGCCAGCTCACCATACGGAGAGACCCAGTACTTC.

V gene TRBV5-1 combines with J gene TRBJ2-3, with 9 bases aligning to TRBD2. With 3 bases clipped from V and 7 bases from J, the junction kept 0 bases outside the gene matches. The CDR3 length is 12 residues. Per the germline V gene, CDR1 is SGHRS and CDR2 is YFSETQ. The CDR3 bases are TGCGCCAGCAGCTCTAGCGGGAATACGCAGTATTTT. It codes for CASSSSGNTQYF.

The chain is built from TRBV5-4 and TRBJ1-6, with 7 bases lining up with TRBD1. Germline CDR1 and CDR2: SGHNT and YYREEE (reference sequence). V was pared by 3 bases and J by 10 bases, with 7 bases of the junction left unmatched. CDR3 size: 14 residues. The DNA of the CDR3 is TGTGCCAGCAGCTCCACAGGGGTAAACTCACCCCTCCACTTT. Translating it yields CASSSTGVNSPLHF. Based on the CDR3 plus reference TRBV5-4 and TRBJ1-6, the full variable domain is ETGVTQSPTHLIKTRGQQVTLRCSSQSGHNTVSWYQQALGQGPQFIFQYYREEENGRGNFPPRFSGLQFPNYSSELNVNALELDDSALYLCASSSTGVNSPLHFGNGTRLTVT.

The chain joins TRBV4-3 to TRBJ2-7; 10 nucleotides match TRBD2. Per germline, CDR1 LGHNA and CDR2 YSLEER. V lost 1 base and J lost 8; bases outside the gene matches: 8. The CDR3 runs 15 residues. CDR3: CASSQVAAGGTQQYF. The DNA for the CDR3 is TGCGCCAGCAGCCAAGTTGCAGCGGGAGGGACTCAGCAGTACTTC.

This clone was picked up one time. This chain connects TRBV5-1 to TRBJ1-1; D remains unclear. This CDR3 spans 14 amino acids. CDR1 SGHRS and CDR2 YFSETQ come from the germline V gene. V was shortened by 0 bases and J by 1 base, with 7 bases between the two germline ends. CDR3 nucleotide sequence: TGCGCCAGCAGCTTGGCCCCCTCGAACACTGAAGCTTTCTTT. It specifies CASSLAPSNTEAFF.

A remark on this clone: The sample has other DNA sequences that encode this CDR3 too. V is TRBV27 and J is TRBJ1-2, with 8 nucleotides matching TRBD1. Germline loops: CDR1 MNHEY, CDR2 SMNVEV (reference sequence). This CDR3 has 14 residues. V lost 6 bases, J lost 4 bases, and 7 bases stayed unmatched. CDR3 in amino acids: CASSPDRGGYGYTF. The CDR3 bases are TGTGCCAGCAGCCCCGACAGGGGAGGCTATGGCTACACCTTC.

V gene TRBV9 combines with J gene TRBJ2-2; 8 nucleotides agree with TRBD1. The CDR3 covers 15 residues. V trimming: 4 bases; J trimming: 3 bases; junction bases outside the gene matches: 5. Germline CDR1 reads SGDLS; CDR2 reads YYNGEE. The CDR3 DNA follows: TGTGCCAGCAGCAAGACAGGGGCGGACACCGGGGAGCTGTTTTTT. Translating it yields CASSKTGADTGELFF.

The chain uses TRBV6-1 and TRBJ2-3, with D tentatively TRBD2 (6 bases). V was pared by 6 bases and J by 5 bases, with 12 bases between. CDR3 length equals 13 residues. The germline gives CDR1 MNHNS, CDR2 SASEGT. The CDR3 protein is CASSQGTRDTQYF. CDR3 bases: TGTGCCAGCAGCCAAGGGACTCGAGATACGCAGTATTTT.